The rows below give T cell receptor beta chains drawn from one sample of a study of early T cells in non-severe SARS-CoV-2 infection. TCRdb reanalysed the 5' RACE reads using MiXCR and keeps one entry per CDR3 protein. The sample has tens of thousands of distinct CDR3 sequences, under 15% seen once. The specimen sequenced was whole blood. These receptors came from an adult who was a healthcare worker with PCR-confirmed SARS-CoV-2 infection or an uninfected control (not recorded which). Each CDR3 is given with its conserved first and last residue. D genes are given only for firm matches. Expanded clones get a size class; other rows say once, few or many, or leave the size out.

d_call: -
j_call: TRBJ2-7
clone_size: few
v_call: TRBV29-1
cdr3_nt: TGCAGCGTCGGTTGGACAGACCCCTACGAGCAGTACTTC
cdr3_aa: CSVGWTDPYEQYF

d_call: -
j_call: TRBJ2-2
clone_size: many
v_call: TRBV6-5
cdr3_nt: TGTGCCAGCAGTTATAGGCGAGGAGGACTCACGAACACCGGGGAGCTGTTTTTT
cdr3_aa: CASSYRRGGLTNTGELFF

d_call: -
j_call: TRBJ1-6
clone_size: -
v_call: TRBV6-5
cdr3_nt: TGTGCCAGCAGTTCCTGGGACGACCCCCAGGCCCTCCACTTT
cdr3_aa: CASSSWDDPQALHF

d_call: -
j_call: TRBJ1-3
clone_size: -
v_call: TRBV4-1
cdr3_nt: TGCGCCAGCAGCCACTTTACAGGATCCGGAAACACCATATATTTT
cdr3_aa: CASSHFTGSGNTIYF

d_call: -
j_call: TRBJ2-1
clone_size: few
v_call: TRBV6-2/TRBV6-3
cdr3_nt: TGTGCCAGCAGTCTAGGGTCACAGACTAGTAGTGAGCAGTTCTTC
cdr3_aa: CASSLGSQTSSEQFF

d_call: -
j_call: TRBJ1-1
clone_size: -
v_call: TRBV7-2
cdr3_nt: TGTGCCAGCAGCTTGGCAGGGAAGACTGAAGCTTTCTTT
cdr3_aa: CASSLAGKTEAFF

d_call: TRBD1
j_call: TRBJ2-7
clone_size: -
v_call: TRBV18
cdr3_nt: TGTGCCAGCTCACCCGGGACAGGGGGAGTCTACGAGCAGTACTTC
cdr3_aa: CASSPGTGGVYEQYF

d_call: -
j_call: TRBJ2-7
clone_size: many
v_call: TRBV28
cdr3_nt: TGTGCCAGCAGTTCCCCAACCCGGGTACGTGGGGACGAGCAGTACTTC
cdr3_aa: CASSSPTRVRGDEQYF

d_call: -
j_call: TRBJ2-2
clone_size: -
v_call: TRBV29-1
cdr3_nt: TGCAGCGTTTCCGTGACATCAAACACCGGGGAGCTGTTTTTT
cdr3_aa: CSVSVTSNTGELFF

d_call: -
j_call: TRBJ2-5
clone_size: -
v_call: TRBV9
cdr3_nt: TGTGCCAGCAGCGTAGGAGGGTACGAGACCCAGTACTTC
cdr3_aa: CASSVGGYETQYF

d_call: -
j_call: TRBJ2-7
clone_size: -
v_call: TRBV28
cdr3_nt: TGTGCCAGCAGTTCCAAGTTCTACGAGCAGTACTTC
cdr3_aa: CASSSKFYEQYF

d_call: -
j_call: TRBJ2-2
clone_size: -
v_call: TRBV29-1
cdr3_nt: TGCAGCGTTGTGGGCTGGGCGAACACCGGGGAGCTGTTTTTT
cdr3_aa: CSVVGWANTGELFF

d_call: -
j_call: TRBJ1-1
clone_size: few
v_call: TRBV9
cdr3_nt: TGTGCCAGCAGCTTCGGAACGGGGGGCACTGAAGCTTTCTTT
cdr3_aa: CASSFGTGGTEAFF

d_call: -
j_call: TRBJ2-3
clone_size: many
v_call: TRBV7-3
cdr3_nt: TGTGCCAGCAGCTACCAACGGGATTCAGATACGCAGTATTTT
cdr3_aa: CASSYQRDSDTQYF

d_call: -
j_call: TRBJ1-6
clone_size: -
v_call: TRBV7-9
cdr3_nt: TGTGCCAGCAGCTGGGAAGGGAGATCACCCCTCCACTTT
cdr3_aa: CASSWEGRSPLHF

d_call: TRBD1
j_call: TRBJ1-2
clone_size: many
v_call: TRBV29-1
cdr3_nt: TGCAGCCTCTCAGGGACAGACTATGGCTACACCTTC
cdr3_aa: CSLSGTDYGYTF

d_call: TRBD1
j_call: TRBJ2-1
clone_size: -
v_call: TRBV7-3
cdr3_nt: TGTGCCAGCAGCTTAACTCCCGGGACAGTATACAATGAGCAGTTCTTC
cdr3_aa: CASSLTPGTVYNEQFF

d_call: -
j_call: TRBJ2-7
clone_size: once
v_call: TRBV5-6
cdr3_nt: TGTGCCAGCAGCTTACGTCCCAGCTCCTACGAGCAGTACTTC
cdr3_aa: CASSLRPSSYEQYF

d_call: -
j_call: TRBJ1-4
clone_size: once
v_call: TRBV6-1
cdr3_nt: TGTGCCAGCAGTGATTCAGGGGCTCTTAATGAAAAACTGTTTTTT
cdr3_aa: CASSDSGALNEKLFF

d_call: TRBD1
j_call: TRBJ2-1
clone_size: many
v_call: TRBV28
cdr3_nt: TGTGCCAGCAGGTACAGGGGGCTGAGGGCGGAGCAGTTCTTC
cdr3_aa: CASRYRGLRAEQFF

d_call: TRBD1
j_call: TRBJ2-1
clone_size: many
v_call: TRBV18
cdr3_nt: TGTGCCAGCTCAAGTTCCAGGGGGAGCTCCTACAATGAGCAGTTCTTC
cdr3_aa: CASSSSRGSSYNEQFF

d_call: TRBD2
j_call: TRBJ2-3
clone_size: -
v_call: TRBV5-1
cdr3_nt: TGCGCCAGCAGCTTACCGAGCGGGATGGTTGGAGATACGCAGTATTTT
cdr3_aa: CASSLPSGMVGDTQYF

d_call: TRBD2
j_call: TRBJ2-1
clone_size: many
v_call: TRBV5-1
cdr3_nt: TGCGCCAGCAGCCATGGACTAGCCCCTGAGCAGTTCTTC
cdr3_aa: CASSHGLAPEQFF

d_call: -
j_call: TRBJ2-2
clone_size: -
v_call: TRBV28
cdr3_nt: TGTGCCAGCAGTTTGGCGGGACAGAGGTTGTTTTTT
cdr3_aa: CASSLAGQRLFF

d_call: -
j_call: TRBJ2-7
clone_size: many
v_call: TRBV10-3
cdr3_nt: TGTGCCATCAGTGAGTTGGATAGCGGCCACTACGAGCAGTACTTC
cdr3_aa: CAISELDSGHYEQYF

d_call: -
j_call: TRBJ2-7
clone_size: -
v_call: TRBV7-2
cdr3_nt: TGTGCCAGCAGTTTCAGTGGGGAGGCGCCGTACTTC
cdr3_aa: CASSFSGEAPYF

d_call: TRBD1
j_call: TRBJ2-5
clone_size: -
v_call: TRBV11-2
cdr3_nt: TGTGCCAGCAGCCCGGGACAGGGGGAAGAGACCCAGTACTTC
cdr3_aa: CASSPGQGEETQYF

d_call: -
j_call: TRBJ2-3
clone_size: -
v_call: TRBV6-1
cdr3_nt: TGTGCCAGCAGTGAAGCAGGGGGTTACACAGATACGCAGTATTTT
cdr3_aa: CASSEAGGYTDTQYF

d_call: -
j_call: TRBJ2-1
clone_size: few
v_call: TRBV27
cdr3_nt: TGTGCCAGCAGTTTATCTTACGGGAGACATAATGAGCAGTTCTTC
cdr3_aa: CASSLSYGRHNEQFF

d_call: -
j_call: TRBJ1-5
clone_size: many
v_call: TRBV19
cdr3_nt: TGTGCCAGTAGACGGGCCTTAAATCAGCCCCAGCATTTT
cdr3_aa: CASRRALNQPQHF

d_call: -
j_call: TRBJ1-1
clone_size: many
v_call: TRBV18
cdr3_nt: TGTGCCAGCTCACCACCCTCGGGACCAGGGGCTGAAGCTTTCTTT
cdr3_aa: CASSPPSGPGAEAFF

d_call: -
j_call: TRBJ1-1
clone_size: many
v_call: TRBV7-3
cdr3_nt: TGTGCCAGCAGCTCCGACAGAACCATGAACACTGAAGCTTTCTTT
cdr3_aa: CASSSDRTMNTEAFF

d_call: -
j_call: TRBJ1-2
clone_size: many
v_call: TRBV5-1
cdr3_nt: TGCGCCAGCAGCTTGGAGGGGCTCATGCAGGGCTATGGCTACACCTTC
cdr3_aa: CASSLEGLMQGYGYTF

d_call: -
j_call: TRBJ2-3
clone_size: few
v_call: TRBV5-1
cdr3_nt: TGCGCCAGCAGCTTAGGAGGGTTCACAGATACGCAGTATTTT
cdr3_aa: CASSLGGFTDTQYF

d_call: TRBD2
j_call: TRBJ2-6
clone_size: -
v_call: TRBV28
cdr3_nt: TGTGCCAGCACTCCGGGGGGGGCGGAAGGGGCCAACGTCCTGACTTTC
cdr3_aa: CASTPGGAEGANVLTF

d_call: -
j_call: TRBJ2-3
clone_size: -
v_call: TRBV7-3
cdr3_nt: TGTGCCAGCAGCTTAACGGCCAGCCCCACAGATACGCAGTATTTT
cdr3_aa: CASSLTASPTDTQYF